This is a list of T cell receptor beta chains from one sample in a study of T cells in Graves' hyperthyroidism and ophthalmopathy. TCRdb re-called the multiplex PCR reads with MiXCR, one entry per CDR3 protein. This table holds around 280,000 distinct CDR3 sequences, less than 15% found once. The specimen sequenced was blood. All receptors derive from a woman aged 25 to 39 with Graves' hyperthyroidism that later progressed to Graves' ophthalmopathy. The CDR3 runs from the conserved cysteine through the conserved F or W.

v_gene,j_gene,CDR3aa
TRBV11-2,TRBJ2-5,CASSLIGAGGETQYF
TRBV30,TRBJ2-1,CAWSAGLAGVDEQFF
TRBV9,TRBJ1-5,CASSVGTASNQPQHF
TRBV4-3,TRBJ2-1,CATKQKDPRDYNEQFF
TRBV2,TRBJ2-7,CASRVAHEQYF
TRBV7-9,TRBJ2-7,CASSLVVDSCEQYF
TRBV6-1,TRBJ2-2,CASRPGQGGKGGELFF
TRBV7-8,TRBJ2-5,CASSLVARGETQYF
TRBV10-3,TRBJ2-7,CAIRGGASTLAYEQYF
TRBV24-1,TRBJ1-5,CATSDPGGGNQPQHF
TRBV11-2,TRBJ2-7,CASSPPLGEQYF
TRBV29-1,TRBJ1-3,CSVVTDGNTIYF
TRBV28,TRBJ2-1,CASSLLTSAQFF
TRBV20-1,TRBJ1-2,CSARGTDFMVYGYTF
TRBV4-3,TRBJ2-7,CASSRDRVAYEQYF
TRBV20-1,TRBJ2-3,CSAFRTSTDTQYF
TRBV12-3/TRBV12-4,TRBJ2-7,CASSGTSGYEQYF
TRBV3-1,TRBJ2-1,CASSPRLADGNEQFF
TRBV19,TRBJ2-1,CASSKRDPGYNEQFF
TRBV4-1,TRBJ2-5,CASSSPIGQGAETQYF
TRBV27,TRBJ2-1,CASSLPSGNEQFF
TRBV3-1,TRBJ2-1,CASSHSDRNEQFF
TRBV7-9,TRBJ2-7,CASSQVGMGYEQYF